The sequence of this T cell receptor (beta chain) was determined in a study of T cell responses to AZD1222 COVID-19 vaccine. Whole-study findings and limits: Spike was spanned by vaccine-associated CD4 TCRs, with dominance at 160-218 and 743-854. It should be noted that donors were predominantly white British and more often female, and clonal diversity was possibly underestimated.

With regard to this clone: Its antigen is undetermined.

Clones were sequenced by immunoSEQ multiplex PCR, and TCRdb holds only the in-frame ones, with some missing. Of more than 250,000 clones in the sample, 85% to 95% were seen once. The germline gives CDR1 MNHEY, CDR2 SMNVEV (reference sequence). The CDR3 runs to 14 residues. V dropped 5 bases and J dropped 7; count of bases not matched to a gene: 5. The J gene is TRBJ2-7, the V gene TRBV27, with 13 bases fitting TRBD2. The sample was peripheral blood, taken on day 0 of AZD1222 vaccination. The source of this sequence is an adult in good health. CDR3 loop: CASSPGLAGEEQYF. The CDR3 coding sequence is TGTGCCAGCAGTCCAGGACTAGCGGGAGAAGAGCAGTACTTC.